This TCR beta chain appears in the sequencing data of a study of long-term antiretroviral therapy in people with HIV. The assay used was immunoSEQ (version v3.0), run at survey level. Method: immunoSEQ multiplex PCR; TCRdb's copy keeps in-frame clones and lacks some. The sample lists over 30,000 clones; 95% to 98% were seen once. CDR3 length: 17 amino acids. Trimming took off 0 bases at V and 4 bases at J, with 19 bases between the two ends. Per germline, CDR1 MNHNS and CDR2 SASEGT. The clonotype originates from a man under 40 with HIV. The specimen was unsorted PBMCs, collected 7.6 years after starting antiretroviral therapy. This chain connects TRBV6-1 to TRBJ2-7; D gene ambiguous. The CDR3 spells CASSEARSSFYSYEQYF. CDR3 DNA: TGTGCCAGCAGTGAAGCGCGTTCATCCTTCTACTCGTACGAGCAGTACTTC.